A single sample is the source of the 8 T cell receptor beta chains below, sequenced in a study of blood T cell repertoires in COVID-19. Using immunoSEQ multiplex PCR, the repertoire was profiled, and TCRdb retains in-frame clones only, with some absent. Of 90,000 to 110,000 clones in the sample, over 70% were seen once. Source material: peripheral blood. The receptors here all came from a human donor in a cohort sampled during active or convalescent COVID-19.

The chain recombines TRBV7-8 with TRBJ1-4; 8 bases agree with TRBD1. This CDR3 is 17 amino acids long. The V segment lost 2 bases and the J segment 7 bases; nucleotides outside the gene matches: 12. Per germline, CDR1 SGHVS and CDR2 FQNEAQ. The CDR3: CASSLTSGQAIREKLFF. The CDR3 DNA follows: TGTGCCAGCAGCTTAACCTCGGGACAGGCGATCCGTGAAAAACTGTTTTTT.

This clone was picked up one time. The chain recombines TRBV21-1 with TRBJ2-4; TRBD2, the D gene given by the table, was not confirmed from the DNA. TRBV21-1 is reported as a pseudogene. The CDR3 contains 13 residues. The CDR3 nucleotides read TGTGCCAGTGAAGACTTGGTCAAAAACATTCAGTACTTC. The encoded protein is CASEDLVKNIQYF.

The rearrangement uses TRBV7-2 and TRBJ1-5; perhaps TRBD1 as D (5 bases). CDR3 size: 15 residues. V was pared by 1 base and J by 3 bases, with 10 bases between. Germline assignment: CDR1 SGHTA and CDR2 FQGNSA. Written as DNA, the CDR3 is TGTGCCAGCAGCTTAGAACAGGCCCTCAATCAGCCCCAGCATTTT. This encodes CASSLEQALNQPQHF.

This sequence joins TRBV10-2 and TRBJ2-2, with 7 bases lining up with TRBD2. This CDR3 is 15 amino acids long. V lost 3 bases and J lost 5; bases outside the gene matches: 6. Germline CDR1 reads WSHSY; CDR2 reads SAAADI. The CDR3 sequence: CASSDGLGSTGELFF. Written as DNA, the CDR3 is TGCGCCAGCAGTGATGGACTAGGATCTACCGGGGAGCTGTTTTTT.

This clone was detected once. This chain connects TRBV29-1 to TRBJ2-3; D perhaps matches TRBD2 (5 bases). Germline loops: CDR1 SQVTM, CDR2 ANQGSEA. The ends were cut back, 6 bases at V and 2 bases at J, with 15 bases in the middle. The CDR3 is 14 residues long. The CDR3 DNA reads TGCAGCGTGGACGGGAATCTTTTCACAGATACGCAGTATTTT. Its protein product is CSVDGNLFTDTQYF.

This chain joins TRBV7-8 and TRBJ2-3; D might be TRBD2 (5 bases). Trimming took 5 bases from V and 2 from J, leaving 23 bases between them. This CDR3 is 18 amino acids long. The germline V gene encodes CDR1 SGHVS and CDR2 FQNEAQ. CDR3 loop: CASSPIGPRGKYTDTQYF. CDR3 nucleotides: TGTGCCAGCAGCCCTATAGGGCCTCGGGGAAAATACACAGATACGCAGTATTTT.

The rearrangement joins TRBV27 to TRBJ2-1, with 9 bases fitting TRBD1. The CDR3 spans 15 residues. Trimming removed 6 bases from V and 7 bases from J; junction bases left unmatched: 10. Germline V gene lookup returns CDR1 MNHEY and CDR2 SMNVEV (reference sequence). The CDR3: CASRRTGGVWNEQFF. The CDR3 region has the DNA TGTGCCAGCAGGAGAACAGGGGGCGTCTGGAATGAGCAGTTCTTC.

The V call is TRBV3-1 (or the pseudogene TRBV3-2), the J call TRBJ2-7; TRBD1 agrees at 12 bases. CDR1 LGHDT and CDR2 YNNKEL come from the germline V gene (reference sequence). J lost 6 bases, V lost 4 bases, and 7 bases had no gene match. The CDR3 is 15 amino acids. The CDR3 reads CASSLRGQGASEQYF. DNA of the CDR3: TGTGCCAGCAGCCTCCGGGGACAGGGGGCTAGCGAGCAGTACTTC.